This T cell receptor beta chain was sequenced in a study of T cells in women clearing cervical HPV infection. Study at large: Cases' blood sampling followed lesion detection by median about 21 weeks (90 to 200).

On this clone itself: The target antigen is unknown. The CDR3 is cut off 3 residues early in the read; its end comes from the germline J gene. This sample includes further DNA sequences coding for the same CDR3.

Study observations and caveats: TRBV6-7 relative abundance averaged roughly 0.099% in cases and approximately 0.15% in controls. A classifier using richness and V gene abundances reached an AUC of approximately 0.8.

Germline CDR1 and CDR2: SGHRS and YFSETQ. CDR3 size: 18 residues. The ends were cut back, 0 bases at V and 1 base at J, with 17 bases in the middle. Method: immunoSEQ multiplex PCR; TCRdb's copy keeps in-frame clones and lacks some. This specimen shows tens of thousands of clones; the ten leading clones hold about 16%. The sample was blood buffy coat. The chain employs TRBV5-1 and TRBJ1-3; D is possibly TRBD1 (6 bases). This clonotype was sampled from a woman aged 18-70 years with a cervical HPV16 infection that either progressed to CIN3+ or cleared (not recorded which). CDR3 amino acids: CASSLAGQTFDSGNTIYF. The DNA read from the CDR3 is TGCGCCAGCAGCTTGGCGGGACAAACCTTTGATTCTGGAAACACC.